This T cell receptor beta chain was found in a study of blood T cell repertoires in COVID-19. As for the study in general: Specimens from acute and convalescent COVID-19 originated in the United States, Italy and Spain. From T cells, B-cell-depleted T cells, or PBMCs came the material, which was cDNA or gDNA.

Trimming removed 2 bases from V and 14 bases from J, with 15 bases in between. Germline V gene sequence: CDR1 SGHAT, CDR2 FQNNGV. CDR3 length equals 12 residues. This clone came up once. Participant age was roughly 18 to 90 years, and participants resided in roughly 24 US areas. The protocol was immunoSEQ multiplex PCR, while the TCRdb copy is restricted to in-frame clones and leaves out a portion. The repertoire holds 450,000 or so clones, with about 90% as singletons. This chain connects TRBV11-2 to TRBJ1-2, with D hard to call. Sequencing used PBMCs or T cells enriched from blood (not recorded which). The receptor's source is a man between 18 and 35 years old who had recovered from COVID-19. This chain's CDR3 is CASSLIKDFLTF. The CDR3 coding sequence is TGTGCCAGCAGCTTAATAAAAGACTTCCTTACCTTC. The variable domain in full, completed from reference TRBV11-2 and TRBJ1-2, reads EAGVAQSPRYKIIEKRQSVAFWCNPISGHATLYWYQQILGQGPKLLIQFQNNGVVDDSQLPKDRFSAERLKGVDSTLKIQPAKLEDSAVYLCASSLIKDFLTFGSGTRLTVV.